The clone carrying this T cell receptor beta chain appeared many times. The antigen remains unidentified. This sample was included in a study of Graves' ophthalmopathy and Graves' hyperthyroidism. Study-level results: In separating ophthalmopathy from stable hyperthyroidism, a 13-signature model achieved roughly 90% sensitivity and nearly 84% specificity.

RNA served as the template for amplifying TCR beta CDR3 regions. HTBI primers were employed in first-round RT-PCR, then a second-round multiplex PCR followed. TCRdb reprocessed the multiplex PCR reads with MiXCR, giving one entry per CDR3 protein. The table has approximately 500,000 distinct CDR3 sequences, about an eighth seen once. The germline V gene encodes CDR1 SGHTA and CDR2 FQGNSA. CDR3 size: 15 residues. Trimming removed 3 bases at V and 4 bases at J, with 15 bases between. The sequenced sample consisted of blood. J is TRBJ1-1 and V is TRBV7-2; unclear D gene. This sequence originates from a woman in her thirties with Graves' ophthalmopathy. CDR3 DNA sequence: TGTGCCAGCAGCTTTGTGGCAGGAATAACCACTGAAGCTTTCTTT. Protein product: CASSFVAGITTEAFF.